The entry that follows covers one T cell receptor beta chain sequence. Sequencing was performed with immunoSEQ multiplex PCR; in TCRdb, only in-frame clones are kept and a portion is missing. The sample records approximately 330,000 clones, 88% being singletons. This entry comes from a study of blood T cell repertoires in COVID-19. Whole-study context: Acute and convalescent COVID-19 specimens originated in the United States, Italy and Spain. From T cells, B-cell-depleted T cells, or PBMCs came the material, which was cDNA or gDNA.

This CDR3 region has 16 residues. Germline V gene sequence: CDR1 SGHAT, CDR2 FQNNGV. The junction had 5 bases not matched to a gene; V was cut back by 0 bases and J by 2 bases. Sequenced input: peripheral blood. This TCR was recovered from a woman in her forties or fifties with active or convalescent COVID-19. The rearrangement links TRBV11-2 to TRBJ2-5; TRBD1 agrees at 8 bases. The CDR3 sequence is CASSLDRTGQQETQYF. CDR3 in DNA: TGTGCCAGCAGCTTAGATAGGACAGGGCAACAAGAGACCCAGTACTTC.